This is a list of T cell receptor beta chains from one sample in a study of PD-L1 blockade in urothelial cancer. Sequencing used immunoSEQ multiplex PCR; TCRdb keeps in-frame clones, though not all of them. This repertoire shows about 30,000 clones, 89% found once; its top ten account for about 7.8%. The input for sequencing was PBMCs, taken around atezolizumab (anti-PD-L1) treatment. The receptors derive from an elderly man with urothelial cancer. The CDR3 runs from the conserved cysteine through the conserved F or W. D genes are given only for firm matches. Size values are once, few and many counts, or a class for expanded clones, and some rows have none.

D,size,J,V,CDR3,DNA
.,.,TRBJ1-5,TRBV19,CASSIDQGQYSNQPQHF,TGTGCCAGTAGTATAGATCAGGGGCAGTATAGCAATCAGCCCCAGCATTTT
.,.,TRBJ1-1,TRBV5-5,CASSLDPGGYTEAFF,TGTGCCAGCAGCTTGGACCCGGGGGGGTACACTGAAGCTTTCTTT
TRBD1,.,TRBJ1-2,TRBV6-4,CASSPGQGLNYGYTF,TGTGCCAGCAGTCCGGGACAGGGTTTAAACTATGGCTACACCTTC
.,.,TRBJ1-3,TRBV6-5,CASSPGAGVGNTIYF,TGTGCCAGCAGTCCCGGCGCGGGGGTTGGAAACACCATATATTTT
.,.,TRBJ2-3,TRBV19,CASSTSGVPDTQYF,TGTGCCAGTAGTACCTCGGGAGTCCCAGATACGCAGTATTTT
.,.,TRBJ2-2,TRBV5-4,CASSLTASNTGELFF,TGTGCCAGCAGCTTGACTGCCTCGAACACCGGGGAGCTGTTTTTT
.,.,TRBJ1-2,TRBV6-4,CASSDSTGVYGYTF,TGTGCCAGCAGTGACTCGACAGGCGTCTACGGCTACACCTTC
.,.,TRBJ1-3,TRBV5-1,CASSLIQGSGNTIYF,TGCGCCAGCAGCCTCATTCAGGGATCTGGAAACACCATATATTTT
TRBD2,.,TRBJ2-1,TRBV7-2,CASSLLPSGRGGEQFF,TGTGCCAGCAGCTTATTGCCTAGCGGGAGAGGGGGTGAGCAGTTCTTC
.,once,TRBJ1-6,TRBV19,CASSETTEYNSPLHF,TGTGCCAGTAGTGAGACGACAGAGTATAATTCACCCCTCCACTTT
TRBD2,.,TRBJ2-1,TRBV12-5,CASGLGGLAGVGAYNEQFF,TGTGCTAGTGGTTTGGGGGGACTAGCGGGAGTCGGAGCCTACAATGAGCAGTTCTTC
.,.,TRBJ1-4,TRBV6-1,CASSEGHSNEKLFF,TGTGCCAGCAGTGAGGGACACAGTAATGAAAAACTGTTTTTT
TRBD2,.,TRBJ2-3,TRBV6-1,CASSEGASGRGRAQYF,TGTGCCAGCAGTGAAGGTGCTAGCGGGAGGGGACGAGCGCAGTATTTT
.,.,TRBJ1-1,TRBV5-5,CASSLQGAGNTEAFF,TGTGCCAGCAGCTTACAGGGTGCCGGGAACACTGAAGCTTTCTTT
.,few,TRBJ1-1,TRBV27,CASSLGGVGIEAFF,TGTGCCAGCAGTTTAGGAGGCGTGGGAATTGAAGCTTTCTTT
TRBD1,.,TRBJ2-7,TRBV6-1,CASSEVPGQGSYEQYF,TGTGCCAGCAGTGAGGTACCGGGACAGGGTTCCTACGAGCAGTACTTC
.,once,TRBJ1-4,TRBV19,CASRIVGLSNEKLFF,TGTGCCAGTAGGATCGTCGGGTTGTCTAATGAAAAACTGTTTTTT
TRBD1,.,TRBJ2-7,TRBV4-3,CASSQDDRESLYEQYF,TGCGCCAGCAGCCAAGATGACAGGGAGTCGCTATACGAGCAGTACTTC
.,.,TRBJ2-7,TRBV6-6,CASSPDGNYEQYF,TGTGCCAGCAGTCCGGACGGGAACTACGAGCAGTACTTC
TRBD1,.,TRBJ2-7,TRBV18,CASSQGQVYSYEQYF,TGTGCCAGCTCACAAGGACAGGTTTACTCCTACGAGCAGTACTTC
.,.,TRBJ1-2,TRBV29-1,CSVERQDIRYYGYTF,TGCAGCGTTGAGAGGCAGGACATACGGTACTATGGCTACACCTTC
TRBD2,once,TRBJ2-5,TRBV18,CASSPGVAGQETQYF,TGTGCCAGCTCACCGGGTGTAGCGGGACAAGAGACCCAGTACTTC
TRBD2,.,TRBJ2-7,TRBV5-4,CASSLTGLGSYEQYF,TGTGCCAGCAGCTTGACGGGACTAGGATCCTACGAGCAGTACTTC
TRBD2,.,TRBJ2-1,TRBV11-3,CASSLSLAGPQFF,TGTGCCAGCAGCTTGAGTCTAGCGGGACCGCAGTTCTTC
TRBD2,.,TRBJ2-5,TRBV14,CASSQGWASGAETQYF,TGTGCCAGCAGCCAAGGTTGGGCTAGCGGTGCAGAAACCCAGTACTTC
TRBD2,few,TRBJ2-1,TRBV9,CASSVASLGLAGGGSYNEQFF,TGTGCCAGCAGCGTAGCTTCATTAGGACTAGCGGGAGGTGGCTCCTACAATGAGCAGTTCTTC
.,.,TRBJ2-3,TRBV7-2,CASSLALAADTQYF,TGTGCCAGCAGCTTAGCCCTAGCCGCAGATACGCAGTATTTT
TRBD1,.,TRBJ1-1,TRBV6-5,CASSTDRGSGAFF,TGTGCCAGCAGCACGGACAGGGGAAGTGGAGCTTTCTTT
.,.,TRBJ1-2,TRBV7-2,CASSLDYSRSGYTF,TGTGCCAGCAGCTTGGACTACTCTCGGAGTGGCTACACCTTC
.,few,TRBJ1-4,TRBV6-9,CASSPAVPNEKLFF,TGTGCCAGCAGCCCCGCAGTACCTAATGAAAAACTGTTTTTT
TRBD2,.,TRBJ2-1,TRBV5-1,CASSHLAGTYNEQFF,TGCGCCAGCAGCCACCTAGCGGGTACCTACAATGAGCAGTTCTTC
.,.,TRBJ1-2,TRBV29-1,CSSRTENYGYTF,TGCAGCTCGCGGACAGAAAATTATGGCTACACCTTC
.,.,TRBJ2-1,TRBV6-4,CASPGAAGYNEQFF,TGTGCCAGCCCGGGTGCGGCGGGTTACAATGAGCAGTTCTTC